This is a list of T cell receptor beta chains from one sample in a study of blood T cell repertoires in COVID-19. Sequencing used immunoSEQ multiplex PCR; TCRdb keeps in-frame clones, though not all of them. The data show fewer than 250,000 clones, more than 85% seen once. The sequenced material came from PBMCs or T cells enriched from blood (not recorded which). These receptors were obtained from a woman aged 40 to 50 in a cohort exposed to, infected with or recovered from COVID-19 (not recorded which). CDR3s include the opening cysteine and the closing phenylalanine or tryptophan. Each record gives: D gene, V gene, clone size, J gene, CDR3 protein, CDR3 DNA. The D gene is left open where the match is weak. Clone sizes are given selectively: once, few, many, or a class where the clone is expanded.

TRBD1	TRBV12-5	NA	TRBJ1-2	CASGLGPGTGWYYGYTF	TGTGCTAGTGGTTTGGGTCCCGGGACAGGGTGGTACTATGGCTACACCTTC
NA	TRBV2	NA	TRBJ1-3	CASRGQTGNTIYF	TGTGCCAGCAGAGGACAGACTGGAAACACCATATATTTT
NA	TRBV28	NA	TRBJ1-4	CASSLEPRNEKLFF	TGTGCCAGCAGTTTGGAGCCCCGGAATGAAAAACTGTTTTTT
TRBD1	TRBV10-3	NA	TRBJ2-5	CAIGTAQETQYF	TGTGCCATCGGGACAGCGCAAGAGACCCAGTACTTC
NA	TRBV15	NA	TRBJ1-2	CATSRAQIYGYTF	TGTGCCACCAGCAGAGCCCAAATCTATGGCTACACCTTC
NA	TRBV6-4	NA	TRBJ2-7	CASSESKTIPRERYEQYF	TGTGCCAGCAGTGAGTCGAAAACGATACCTCGGGAGCGGTACGAGCAGTACTTC
NA	TRBV10-2	NA	TRBJ2-1	CASTSTAWVDEQFF	TGCGCCAGCACATCGACAGCTTGGGTGGATGAGCAGTTCTTC
TRBD2	TRBV10-2	NA	TRBJ2-3	CASSRGLAGGSTDTQYF	TGCGCCAGCAGCCGCGGACTAGCGGGAGGATCTACAGATACGCAGTATTTT
NA	TRBV5-8	NA	TRBJ2-3	CASSPHSGLTDTQYF	TGTGCCAGCAGCCCTCACTCGGGACTCACAGATACGCAGTATTTT
TRBD2	TRBV13	NA	TRBJ2-7	CASSPGGAGERGSYEQYF	TGTGCCAGCAGCCCGGGGGGAGCGGGAGAGAGGGGCTCCTACGAGCAGTACTTC
TRBD2	TRBV4-1	once	TRBJ2-7	CASSITSESSYEQYF	TGCGCCAGCAGCATAACTAGCGAAAGCTCCTACGAGCAGTACTTC
TRBD1	TRBV5-6	NA	TRBJ1-4	CASSTGAGEKLFF	TGTGCCAGCAGCACAGGGGCGGGGGAAAAACTGTTTTTT
NA	TRBV12-2	NA	TRBJ1-1	CASRLKRSRLKPPTEAFF	TGTGCAAGTCGCTTAAAAAGGAGCAGACTCAAACCCCCCACTGAAGCTTTCTTT
TRBD2	TRBV24-1	NA	TRBJ2-7	CATSDGGLAGMSSYEQYF	TGTGCCACCAGTGATGGGGGACTAGCGGGGATGAGCTCCTACGAGCAGTACTTC
TRBD2	TRBV19	NA	TRBJ2-7	CASSTLAGGDYEQYF	TGTGCCAGTAGTACGCTAGCGGGAGGGGATTACGAGCAGTACTTC
NA	TRBV11-2	NA	TRBJ1-5	CASSLGPGGNQPQHF	TGTGCCAGCAGCTTAGGCCCAGGGGGCAATCAGCCCCAGCATTTT
TRBD2	TRBV18	NA	TRBJ2-1	CASSPYRSGRLAGDNEQFF	TGTGCCAGCTCACCGTATCGTAGCGGAAGACTAGCGGGAGACAATGAGCAGTTCTTC
NA	TRBV7-9	once	TRBJ1-1	CASSLSSQVPEAFF	TGTGCCAGCAGCTTATCTTCCCAGGTCCCTGAAGCTTTCTTT
TRBD1	TRBV28	NA	TRBJ1-2	CASSLAGRGTGVYGYTF	TGTGCCAGCAGTTTGGCCGGGCGTGGGACAGGGGTTTATGGCTACACCTTC
NA	TRBV13	NA	TRBJ2-1	CASSSGGNSGVEQFF	TGTGCCAGCAGCTCCGGTGGCAATTCAGGGGTTGAGCAGTTCTTC
TRBD1	TRBV7-6	NA	TRBJ2-5	CASSLLGGTQYF	TGTGCCAGCAGCTTACTAGGGGGCACCCAGTACTTC
TRBD1	TRBV24-1	NA	TRBJ1-1	CATSDPDRDGVFF	TGTGCCACCAGTGACCCGGACAGGGACGGAGTTTTCTTT
NA	TRBV25-1	once	TRBJ2-5	CASSEGLPGETQYF	TGTGCCAGCAGTGAAGGACTACCTGGGGAGACCCAGTACTTC
TRBD1	TRBV19	NA	TRBJ2-7	CASSPTGDLHEQYF	TGTGCCAGTAGTCCCACAGGGGACCTGCACGAGCAGTACTTC
TRBD1	TRBV25-1	NA	TRBJ2-7	CASSPAGTGAYEQYF	TGTGCCAGCAGTCCTGCCGGGACAGGGGCCTACGAGCAGTACTTC
TRBD1	TRBV27	NA	TRBJ2-7	CASSPRQGTYEQYF	TGTGCCAGCAGCCCGAGACAGGGGACCTACGAGCAGTACTTC
NA	TRBV9	NA	TRBJ1-2	CASSVERGGNYGYTF	TGTGCCAGCAGCGTAGAACGAGGGGGTAACTATGGCTACACCTTC
NA	TRBV10-3	NA	TRBJ1-1	CAISPRDTEAFF	TGTGCCATCAGTCCCAGGGATACTGAAGCTTTCTTT
NA	TRBV10-3	NA	TRBJ1-1	CAISESRSPLKQTEAFF	TGTGCCATCAGTGAGTCTAGAAGTCCCCTAAAACAGACTGAAGCTTTCTTT
TRBD1	TRBV27	NA	TRBJ1-1	CASSRTGVGPREAFF	TGTGCCAGCAGTCGAACAGGGGTTGGACCGAGAGAAGCTTTCTTT
TRBD2	TRBV19	many	TRBJ2-2	CASNDIAGGDTGELFF	TGTGCCAGTAACGATATAGCGGGAGGGGATACCGGGGAGCTGTTTTTT
TRBD2	TRBV27	NA	TRBJ2-1	CASSFRSGGPTNEQFF	TGTGCCAGCAGTTTCCGTAGCGGGGGACCCACCAATGAGCAGTTCTTC
TRBD1	TRBV19	NA	TRBJ1-2	CASSIQGAGYGYTF	TGTGCCAGTAGTATACAGGGGGCAGGCTATGGCTACACCTTC
NA	TRBV28	NA	TRBJ1-6	CASSSLGGDGTSSYNSPLHF	TGTGCCAGCAGTTCCTTAGGGGGAGACGGGACCAGCTCCTATAATTCACCCCTCCACTTT
NA	TRBV30	few	TRBJ2-3	CAWSVRLAGDTQYF	TGTGCCTGGAGTGTTCGGCTGGCGGGAGATACGCAGTATTTT
TRBD1	TRBV7-8	NA	TRBJ1-2	CASSPSRGTVYGYTF	TGTGCCAGCAGCCCAAGCCGCGGGACAGTTTATGGCTACACCTTC
NA	TRBV7-9	NA	TRBJ1-1	CASSLRPTGFDTEAFF	TGTGCCAGCAGCTTACGCCCGACAGGATTTGACACTGAAGCTTTCTTT
TRBD1	TRBV6-2/TRBV6-3	NA	TRBJ1-5	CASSPGTGGEAQHF	TGTGCCAGCAGCCCCGGGACAGGGGGCGAGGCCCAGCATTTT
TRBD1	TRBV5-6	NA	TRBJ2-4	CASSGWDRVAEGYIQYF	TGTGCCAGCAGCGGGTGGGACAGGGTGGCCGAGGGGTACATTCAGTACTTC
NA	TRBV27	NA	TRBJ2-5	CASSPGTPRETQYF	TGTGCCAGCAGTCCCGGGACACCGCGGGAGACCCAGTACTTC
NA	TRBV30	NA	TRBJ1-6	CAWTRNSNNSPLHF	TGTGCCTGGACCCGAAACAGTAATAATTCACCCCTCCACTTT
NA	TRBV7-9	once	TRBJ1-2	CASSLGGGGYTF	TGTGCCAGCAGCTTAGGCGGGGGTGGCTACACCTTC
NA	TRBV7-8	NA	TRBJ1-6	CASSTSRPGSNSPLHF	TGTGCCAGCAGCACATCTCGGCCCGGGAGTAATTCACCCCTCCACTTT
NA	TRBV12-1	NA	TRBJ1-1	CASSPGGGRIRPVRDTEAFF	TGTGCCAGCAGCCCCGGCGGGGGGAGAATTCGTCCGGTCCGGGACACTGAAGCTTTCTTT
TRBD1	TRBV10-1	NA	TRBJ2-3	CASSADRAKYTQYF	TGCGCCAGCAGCGCCGACAGGGCGAAATATACGCAGTATTTT
NA	TRBV2	NA	TRBJ1-1	CASRGPGSYTEAFF	TGTGCCAGCAGAGGCCCAGGCAGTTACACTGAAGCTTTCTTT
NA	TRBV5-1	NA	TRBJ2-7	CASSPGYEQYF	TGCGCCAGCAGTCCCGGGTACGAGCAGTACTTC
NA	TRBV27	NA	TRBJ1-5	CASSSVGSLEPQHF	TGTGCCAGCAGTTCGGTGGGCAGTTTGGAGCCCCAGCATTTT
NA	TRBV11-2	once	TRBJ1-5	CASSLQGWDQPQHF	TGTGCCAGCAGCTTACAGGGGTGGGATCAGCCCCAGCATTTT
NA	TRBV4-1	many	TRBJ2-1	CASSPPRGIAYNEQFF	TGCGCCAGCAGCCCCCCCAGAGGGATCGCCTACAATGAGCAGTTCTTC
TRBD1	TRBV19	once	TRBJ1-1	CASSIDRGTEAFF	TGTGCCAGTAGTATCGACAGGGGCACTGAAGCTTTCTTT
NA	TRBV19	NA	TRBJ1-1	CASSQFTEAFF	TGTGCCAGTAGCCAATTTACTGAAGCTTTCTTT
TRBD1	TRBV5-4	NA	TRBJ2-3	CASSFDRGRTDTQYF	TGTGCCAGCAGCTTCGACAGGGGGCGAACAGATACGCAGTATTTT
NA	TRBV5-8	NA	TRBJ2-5	CASSLRSLQETQYF	TGTGCCAGCAGCTTGCGGAGCCTCCAAGAGACCCAGTACTTC
NA	TRBV11-2	NA	TRBJ2-5	CASSLDRQETQYF	TGTGCCAGCAGCTTAGACAGACAAGAGACCCAGTACTTC
TRBD1	TRBV9	NA	TRBJ1-1	CASSPSGTGFTEAFF	TGTGCCAGCAGCCCCTCCGGGACAGGGTTTACTGAAGCTTTCTTT
TRBD2	TRBV7-2	NA	TRBJ2-1	CASSLEGGRIEQFF	TGTGCCAGCAGCTTAGAGGGAGGGCGGATTGAGCAGTTCTTC
NA	TRBV3-1/TRBV3-2	NA	TRBJ2-7	CASSQGREIYEQYF	TGTGCCAGCAGCCAGGGCAGGGAAATCTACGAGCAGTACTTC
TRBD1	TRBV2	NA	TRBJ2-7	CASSDDRAHEQYF	TGTGCCAGCAGTGATGACAGGGCCCACGAGCAGTACTTC
NA	TRBV7-2	NA	TRBJ2-3	CASSPNTLRLTDTQYF	TGTGCCAGCAGCCCCAATACGCTCAGACTCACAGATACGCAGTATTTT